Included here is one T cell receptor beta chain sequence, with context. Antigen: not known. The sample carries other DNA sequences with the same CDR3. The V end lost 2 bases, the J end lost 4 bases, and 3 bases lay between the germline ends. This CDR3 is 12 amino acids long. The germline CDR1 and CDR2 sequences are SNHLY and FYNNEI. The sample comes from a study of shared clonotypes between healthy human individuals. Study findings and constraints: Compared with clonotypes that all four donors shared, non-shared clonotypes had lower generation probabilities.

The protocol was immunoSEQ multiplex PCR, while the TCRdb copy is restricted to in-frame clones and leaves out a portion. The data show some 350,000 clones, over 65% seen once. The source material was memory CD4+ T cells sorted from blood. Subset in this sample: CD45RA-negative fraction. The chain has TRBV2 and TRBJ1-3; no definite D call. This receptor was obtained from a man aged 30 to 39 in good health. In DNA, the CDR3 is TGTGCCAGCAGTGAACTGGGAAACACCATATATTTT. Translated: CASSELGNTIYF.